Below, one T cell receptor (beta chain) is given with its context. Its antigen is as yet unknown. These data belong to a study of T cell repertoires in aging, cancer and after chemotherapy. Overall study context: Donor ages fell into six groups from 30 or younger up to 70 or older. Study-level results: Across the chemotherapy interval, each cancer cohort showed higher median generation probability, suggesting thymic rebound. Compared with age-matched healthy donors, untreated hematological or solid cancer patients showed higher blood TCR clonality.

CDR3 length: 14 residues. The germline V and J ends were trimmed by 7 bases and 3 bases, with 13 bases remaining between them. Germline V CDR1 and CDR2: MNHEY, SVGEGT. TCR beta rearrangements were amplified from peripheral blood genomic DNA. A mixed TRB-A/B primer pool amplified rearranged TRB by multiplex touch-down PCR. TCRdb called the multiplex PCR reads again in MiXCR, with one record for every CDR3 protein. In the table there are 15,000 to 20,000 distinct CDR3 sequences, approximately 35% of which are singletons. The V call is TRBV6-2 or TRBV6-3, the J call TRBJ1-5; the D gene is possibly TRBD1 (5 bases). This receptor was identified in a human donor with a solid tumor. Sequenced material: blood. CDR3 sequence (DNA): TGTGCCAGCACAGAACACGGGACCAATCAGCCCCAGCATTTT. It yields the protein CASTEHGTNQPQHF.